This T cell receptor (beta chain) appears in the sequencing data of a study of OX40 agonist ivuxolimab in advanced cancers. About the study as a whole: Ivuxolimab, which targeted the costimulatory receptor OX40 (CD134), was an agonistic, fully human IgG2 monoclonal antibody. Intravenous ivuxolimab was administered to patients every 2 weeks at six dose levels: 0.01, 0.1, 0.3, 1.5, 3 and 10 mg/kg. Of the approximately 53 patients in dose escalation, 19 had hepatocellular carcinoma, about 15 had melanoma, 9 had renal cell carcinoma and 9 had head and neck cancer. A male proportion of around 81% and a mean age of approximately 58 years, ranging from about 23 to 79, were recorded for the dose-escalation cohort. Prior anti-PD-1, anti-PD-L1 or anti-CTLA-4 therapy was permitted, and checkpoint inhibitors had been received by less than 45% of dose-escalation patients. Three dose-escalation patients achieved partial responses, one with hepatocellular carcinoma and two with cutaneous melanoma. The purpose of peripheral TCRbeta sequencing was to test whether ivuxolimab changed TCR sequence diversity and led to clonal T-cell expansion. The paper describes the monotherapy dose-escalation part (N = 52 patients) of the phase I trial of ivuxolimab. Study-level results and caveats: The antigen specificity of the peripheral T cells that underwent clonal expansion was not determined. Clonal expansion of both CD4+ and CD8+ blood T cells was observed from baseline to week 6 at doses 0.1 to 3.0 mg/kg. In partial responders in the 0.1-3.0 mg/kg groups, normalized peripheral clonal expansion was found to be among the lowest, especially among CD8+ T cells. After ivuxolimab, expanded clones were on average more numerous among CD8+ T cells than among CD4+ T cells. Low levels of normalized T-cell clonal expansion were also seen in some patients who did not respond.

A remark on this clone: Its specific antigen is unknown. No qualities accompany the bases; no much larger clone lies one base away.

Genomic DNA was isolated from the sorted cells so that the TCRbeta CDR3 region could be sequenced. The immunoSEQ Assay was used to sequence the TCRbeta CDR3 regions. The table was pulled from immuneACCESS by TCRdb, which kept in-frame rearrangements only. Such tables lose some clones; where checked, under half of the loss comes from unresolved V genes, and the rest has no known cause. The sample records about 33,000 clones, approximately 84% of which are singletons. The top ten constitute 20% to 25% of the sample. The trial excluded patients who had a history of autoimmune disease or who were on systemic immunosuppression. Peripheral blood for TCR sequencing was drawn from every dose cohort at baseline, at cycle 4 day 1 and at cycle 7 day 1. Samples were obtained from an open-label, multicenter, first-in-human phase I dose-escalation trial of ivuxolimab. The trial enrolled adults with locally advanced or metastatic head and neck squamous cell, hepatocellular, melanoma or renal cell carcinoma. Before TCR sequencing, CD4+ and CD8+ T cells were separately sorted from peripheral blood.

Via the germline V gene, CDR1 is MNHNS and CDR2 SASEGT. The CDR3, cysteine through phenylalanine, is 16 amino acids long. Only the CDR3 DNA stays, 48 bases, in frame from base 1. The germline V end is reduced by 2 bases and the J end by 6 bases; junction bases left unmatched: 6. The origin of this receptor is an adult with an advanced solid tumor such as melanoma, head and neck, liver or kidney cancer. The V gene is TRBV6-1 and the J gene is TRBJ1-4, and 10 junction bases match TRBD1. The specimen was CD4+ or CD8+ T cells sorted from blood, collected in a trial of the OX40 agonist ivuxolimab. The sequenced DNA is TGTGCCAGCAGTGAACATCAAGGGACAGGGGATGAAAAACTGTTTTTT. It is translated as CASSEHQGTGDEKLFF.